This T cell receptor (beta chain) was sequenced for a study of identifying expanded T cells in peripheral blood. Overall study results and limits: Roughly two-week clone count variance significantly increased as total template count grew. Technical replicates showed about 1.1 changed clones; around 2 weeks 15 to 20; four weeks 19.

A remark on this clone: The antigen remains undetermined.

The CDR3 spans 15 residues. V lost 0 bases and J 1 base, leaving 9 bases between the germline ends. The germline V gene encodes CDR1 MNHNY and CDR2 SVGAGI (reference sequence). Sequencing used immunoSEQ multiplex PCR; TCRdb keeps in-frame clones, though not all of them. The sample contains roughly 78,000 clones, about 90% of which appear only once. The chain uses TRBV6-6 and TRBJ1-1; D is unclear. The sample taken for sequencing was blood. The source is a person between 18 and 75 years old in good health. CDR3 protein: CASSYSGSQNTEAFF. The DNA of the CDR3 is TGTGCCAGCAGTTACTCGGGCAGCCAGAACACTGAAGCTTTCTTT.